This paragraph covers one TCR beta chain sequence. CDR1 MNHEY and CDR2 SVGEGT come from the germline V gene. The length of the CDR3 is 17 residues. V dropped 0 bases and J dropped 0 bases, with 13 bases sitting between them. This record comes from a study of T cells in Graves' hyperthyroidism and ophthalmopathy. Amplification of TCR beta CDR3 regions used RNA as the template. The study used the HTBI primer set for a first-round RT-PCR of the TCR CDR3. TCRdb recomputed calls from the multiplex PCR reads with MiXCR, one row per CDR3 protein. The profile shows roughly 520,000 distinct CDR3 sequences, around 22% of them singletons.

The sample consisted of blood. This chain connects TRBV6-2 or TRBV6-3 to TRBJ2-3, with D possibly TRBD2 on 6 matching bases. The receptor was isolated from a woman aged 25 to 45 with Graves' ophthalmopathy. CDR3 in amino acids: CASSYSRGGVSTDTQYF. DNA of the CDR3: TGTGCCAGCAGTTACTCGAGGGGCGGGGTGAGCACAGATACGCAGTATTTT.